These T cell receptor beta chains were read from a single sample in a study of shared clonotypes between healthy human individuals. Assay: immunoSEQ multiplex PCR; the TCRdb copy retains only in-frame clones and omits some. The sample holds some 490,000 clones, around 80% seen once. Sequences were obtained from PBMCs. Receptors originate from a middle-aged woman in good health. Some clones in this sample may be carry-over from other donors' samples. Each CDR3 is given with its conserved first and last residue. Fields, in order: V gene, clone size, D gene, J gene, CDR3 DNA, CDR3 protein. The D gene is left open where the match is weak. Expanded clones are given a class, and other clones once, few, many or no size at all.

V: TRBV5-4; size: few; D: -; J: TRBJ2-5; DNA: TGTGCCAGCAGCCCCAGGGACCAAGAAGAGACCCAGTACTTC; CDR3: CASSPRDQEETQYF
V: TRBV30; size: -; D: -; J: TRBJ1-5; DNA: TGTGCCTGGAGTCGTAATAGCAATCAGCCCCAGCATTTT; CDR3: CAWSRNSNQPQHF
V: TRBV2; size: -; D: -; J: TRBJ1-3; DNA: TGTGCCAGCGGGGTATCTGGAAACACCATATATTTT; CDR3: CASGVSGNTIYF
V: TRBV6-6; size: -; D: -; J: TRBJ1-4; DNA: TGTGCCAGCAGTTACATAGGGGTAGGGGAAAAACTGTTTTTT; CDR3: CASSYIGVGEKLFF
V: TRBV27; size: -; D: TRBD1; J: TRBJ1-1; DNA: TGTGCCAGCAGTTTATCAAGGGGGCGCAACACTGAAGCTTTCTTT; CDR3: CASSLSRGRNTEAFF
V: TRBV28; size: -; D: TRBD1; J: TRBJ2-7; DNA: TGTGCCAGCAGGGGACAGGACTCCTACGAGCAGTACTTC; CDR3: CASRGQDSYEQYF
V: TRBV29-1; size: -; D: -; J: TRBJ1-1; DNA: TGCAGCGTTGACGAGGGGGGAGGTACTGAAGCTTTCTTT; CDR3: CSVDEGGGTEAFF
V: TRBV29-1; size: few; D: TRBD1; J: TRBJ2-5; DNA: TGCAGCGTTGAAGGGACAGGGAGTTCGCAGGAGACCCAGTACTTC; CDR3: CSVEGTGSSQETQYF
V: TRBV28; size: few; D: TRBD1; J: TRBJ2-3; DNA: TGTGCCAGCAGCCAAAGGACAGGGGGCGCGCATACGCAGTATTTT; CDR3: CASSQRTGGAHTQYF
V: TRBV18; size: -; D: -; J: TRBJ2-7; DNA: TGTGCCAGCTCATCGACTCTCTACGAGCAGTACTTC; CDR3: CASSSTLYEQYF
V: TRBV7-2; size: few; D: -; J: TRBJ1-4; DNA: TGTGCCAGCAGCTCCCAGACGGGACGTGAAAAACTGTTTTTT; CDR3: CASSSQTGREKLFF
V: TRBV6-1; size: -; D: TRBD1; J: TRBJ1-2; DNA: TGTGCCAGCAGTGATATAGCAGGGACAGGGGGCCCTTACACCTTC; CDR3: CASSDIAGTGGPYTF
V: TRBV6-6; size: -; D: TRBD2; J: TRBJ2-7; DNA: TGTGCCAGCAGTAGCGGAGGTAGCGGGGGCGAGCACTTGTACTTC; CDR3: CASSSGGSGGEHLYF
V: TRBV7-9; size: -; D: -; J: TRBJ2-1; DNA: TGTGCCAGCAGCTTAGCGCGGGACGCCAATGAGCAGTTCTTC; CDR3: CASSLARDANEQFF
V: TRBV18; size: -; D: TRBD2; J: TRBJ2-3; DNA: TGTGCCAGCTCACCTCTAGCGAGCGGGAGGCGCGGCACAGATACGCAGTATTTT; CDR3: CASSPLASGRRGTDTQYF
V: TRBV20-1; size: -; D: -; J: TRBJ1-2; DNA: TGCAGTGCATCGGGCAACTATGGCTACACCTTC; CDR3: CSASGNYGYTF
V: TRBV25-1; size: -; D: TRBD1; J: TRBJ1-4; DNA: TGTGCCAGCAGTGATGTCGGCAGGGGGAATGAAAAACTGTTTTTT; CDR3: CASSDVGRGNEKLFF
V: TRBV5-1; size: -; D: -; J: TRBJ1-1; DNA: TGCGCCAGCAGCTTGGAAACAATCGGTAACACTGAAGCTTTCTTT; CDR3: CASSLETIGNTEAFF
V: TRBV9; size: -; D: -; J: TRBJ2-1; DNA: TGTGCCAGCAGCGAGGGGGCGGGAGCCCACAATGAGCAGTTCTTC; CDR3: CASSEGAGAHNEQFF
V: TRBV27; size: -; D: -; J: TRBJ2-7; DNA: TGTGCCAGCAGTTTGCTCGGGACACTTTCCTACGAGCAGTACTTC; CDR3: CASSLLGTLSYEQYF
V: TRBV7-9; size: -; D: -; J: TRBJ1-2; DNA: TGTGCCAGCAGCTTAGATGAGGGGGTCCACACCTTC; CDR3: CASSLDEGVHTF
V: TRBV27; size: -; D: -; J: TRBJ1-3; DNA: TGTGCCAGCAGTCTCGTCGGTGGGGCTGGAAACACCATATATTTT; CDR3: CASSLVGGAGNTIYF
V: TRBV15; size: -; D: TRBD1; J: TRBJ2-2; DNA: TGTGCCACCAGCAGATCGGCGACAGGGCGGGCCGGGGAGCTGTTTTTT; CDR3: CATSRSATGRAGELFF
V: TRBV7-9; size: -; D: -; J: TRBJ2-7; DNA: TGTGCCAGCAGCTTAAGAGGCCTGCTGGTGTACTTC; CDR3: CASSLRGLLVYF
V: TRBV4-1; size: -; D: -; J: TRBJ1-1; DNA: TGCGCCAGCAGCCCGCGGGTAGTTGGGGACACTGAAGCTTTCTTT; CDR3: CASSPRVVGDTEAFF
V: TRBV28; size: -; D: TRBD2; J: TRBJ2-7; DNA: TGTGCCAGCAGCCCTAGGGGCTCCGGGAGGTACCGAGGTGGTCGCTACGAGCAGTACTTC; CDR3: CASSPRGSGRYRGGRYEQYF
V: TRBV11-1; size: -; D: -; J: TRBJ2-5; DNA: TGTGCCAGCAGCCAGGACTGGGGGGAGACCCAGTACTTC; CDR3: CASSQDWGETQYF
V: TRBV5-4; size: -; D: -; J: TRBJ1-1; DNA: TGTGCCAGCAGGCCAGGGAATAGGAACACTGAAGCTTTCTTT; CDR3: CASRPGNRNTEAFF
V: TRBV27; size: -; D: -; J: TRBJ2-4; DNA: TGTGCCAGCAGTACGGCGGGACCGCGGATAGCCAAAAACATTCAGTACTTC; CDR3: CASSTAGPRIAKNIQYF